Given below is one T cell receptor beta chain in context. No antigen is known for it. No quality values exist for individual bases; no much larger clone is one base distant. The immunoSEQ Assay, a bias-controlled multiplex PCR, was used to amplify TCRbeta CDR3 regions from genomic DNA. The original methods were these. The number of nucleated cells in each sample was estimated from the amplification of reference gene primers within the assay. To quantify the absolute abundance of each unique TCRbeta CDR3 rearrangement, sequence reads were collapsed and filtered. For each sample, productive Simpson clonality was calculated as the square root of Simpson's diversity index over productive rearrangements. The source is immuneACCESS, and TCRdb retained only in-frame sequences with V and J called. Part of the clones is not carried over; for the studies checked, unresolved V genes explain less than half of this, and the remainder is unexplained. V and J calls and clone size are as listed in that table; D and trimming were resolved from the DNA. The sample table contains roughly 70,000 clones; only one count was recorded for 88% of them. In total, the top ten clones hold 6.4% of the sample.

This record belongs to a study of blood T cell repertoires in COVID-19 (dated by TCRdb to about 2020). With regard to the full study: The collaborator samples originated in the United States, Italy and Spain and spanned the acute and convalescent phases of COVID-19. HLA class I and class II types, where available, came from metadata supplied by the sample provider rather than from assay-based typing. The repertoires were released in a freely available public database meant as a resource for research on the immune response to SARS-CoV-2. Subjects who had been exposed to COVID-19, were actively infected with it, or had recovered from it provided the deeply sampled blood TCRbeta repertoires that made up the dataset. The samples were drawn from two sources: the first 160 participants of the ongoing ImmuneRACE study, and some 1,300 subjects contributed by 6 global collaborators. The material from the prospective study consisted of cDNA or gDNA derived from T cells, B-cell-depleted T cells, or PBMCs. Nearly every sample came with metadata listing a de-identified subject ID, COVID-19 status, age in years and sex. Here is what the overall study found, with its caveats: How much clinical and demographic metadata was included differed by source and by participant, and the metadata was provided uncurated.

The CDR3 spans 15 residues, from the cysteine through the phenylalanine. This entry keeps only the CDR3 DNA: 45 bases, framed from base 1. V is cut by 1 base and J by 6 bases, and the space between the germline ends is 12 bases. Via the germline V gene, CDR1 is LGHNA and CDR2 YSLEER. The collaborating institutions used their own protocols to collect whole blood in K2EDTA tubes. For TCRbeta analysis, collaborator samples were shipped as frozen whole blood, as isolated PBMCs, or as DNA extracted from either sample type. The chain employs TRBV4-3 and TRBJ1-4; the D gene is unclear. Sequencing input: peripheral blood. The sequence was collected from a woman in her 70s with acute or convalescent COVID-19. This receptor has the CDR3 CASSQAGSPDEKLFF. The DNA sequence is TGCGCCAGCAGCCAAGCCGGGTCCCCGGATGAAAAACTGTTTTTT.